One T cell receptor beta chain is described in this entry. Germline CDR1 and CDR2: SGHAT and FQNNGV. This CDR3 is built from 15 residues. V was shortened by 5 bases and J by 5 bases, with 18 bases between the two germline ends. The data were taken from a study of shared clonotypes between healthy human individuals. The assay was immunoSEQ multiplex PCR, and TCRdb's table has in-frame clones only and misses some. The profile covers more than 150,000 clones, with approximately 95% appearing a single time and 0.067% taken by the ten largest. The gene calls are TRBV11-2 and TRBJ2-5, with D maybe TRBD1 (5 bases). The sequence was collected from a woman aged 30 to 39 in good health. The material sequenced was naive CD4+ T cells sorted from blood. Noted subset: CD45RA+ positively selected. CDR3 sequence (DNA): TGTGCCAGCAGCCGCAGGGTGACCGAACAGGAGACCCAGTACTTC. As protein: CASSRRVTEQETQYF.